Below, 6 T cell receptor beta chains from the same sample are listed, as sequenced in a study of T-cell reconstitution after alpha-beta-depleted transplantation in children. Unique molecular identifiers were used in preparing the TCRbeta library. TCRdb re-called the PCR reads through MiXCR, storing one row per CDR3 protein. The sample contains 440,000 or so distinct CDR3 sequences, around two fifths of which appear only once. The sequenced sample was PBMCs, obtained before TCRalphabeta/CD19-depleted stem cell transplant. These receptors came from a girl aged 2-9 years with aplastic anemia, due to receive a stem cell transplant.

This chain joins TRBV20-1 and TRBJ2-3, with 8 bases identical to TRBD1. The CDR3 totals 15 residues. With 5 bases clipped from V and 2 bases from J, the junction kept 9 bases outside the gene matches. Germline lookup yields CDR1 DFQATT and CDR2 SNEGSKA (reference sequence). The CDR3 here is CSAVQGASDTDTQYF. DNA for the CDR3: TGCAGTGCTGTCCAGGGGGCCTCCGACACAGATACGCAGTATTTT.

This clonotype was counted between two and nine times. The chain is built from TRBV27 and TRBJ1-2, with D possibly being TRBD1 (5 bases). Germline CDR1 reads MNHEY; CDR2 reads SMNVEV (reference sequence). The CDR3 has 15 residues. V was cut by 3 bases and J by 7 bases, with 18 bases left in between. In DNA form, the CDR3 reads TGTGCCAGCAGTTTTGCCGGGCCGGGGGGGGGTGGCTACACCTTC. Translation gives CASSFAGPGGGGYTF.

In its sample, this clonotype was seen a few times. The chain recombines TRBV12-3 or TRBV12-4 with TRBJ2-3; 8 bases align to TRBD2. With 6 bases clipped from V and 0 bases from J, the junction kept 5 bases outside the gene matches. The CDR3 has 15 residues. CDR3 bases: TGTGCCAGCAGCAGTAGCGGGGCTAGCACAGATACGCAGTATTTT. Amino acids: CASSSSGASTDTQYF.

The rearrangement links TRBV7-9 to TRBJ1-1, with D tentatively TRBD1 (5 bases). The CDR3 has 16 amino acids. From germline, CDR1 is SEHNR and CDR2 FQNEAQ (reference sequence). V lost 8 bases to trimming and J lost 6 bases, with 25 bases between them. The CDR3 is CASWGRGRSLDSEAFF. CDR3 DNA: TGTGCCAGCTGGGGCCGAGGCCGCAGTTTGGATTCTGAAGCTTTCTTT.

This clonotype was found once. The chain joins TRBV12-3 or TRBV12-4 to TRBJ2-1; 7 nucleotides line up with TRBD2. The CDR3 is made up of 14 amino acids. V gave up 9 bases and J gave up 8 bases; unmatched junction bases: 13. The CDR3 region is CASPRAGVMYEQFF. The CDR3 coding sequence is TGTGCCAGTCCACGGGCGGGGGTTATGTATGAGCAGTTCTTC.

This clonotype showed up many times. One end of the junction fails to match germline, which may point to a read error. The chain combines TRBV7-2 with TRBJ1-1; no reliable D call. The CDR3 is made up of 16 amino acids. Germline V gene sequence: CDR1 SGHTA, CDR2 FQGNSA. This CDR3 reads CASSRRQTGLNAEAFF. The CDR3 nucleotides are TGTGCCAGCAGCCGAAGGCAGACGGGTCTGAACGCTGAAGCTTTCTTT.